Listed here is a single T cell receptor beta chain. Libraries were prepared by immunoSEQ multiplex PCR; TCRdb keeps only in-frame clonotypes and omits some of them. The sample includes tens of thousands of clones, about 91% of them seen just once. The source of the sample is a study of T cell changes during pregnancy in multiple sclerosis. Per germline, CDR1 SGHAT and CDR2 FQNNGV. CDR3 length: 16 residues. Trimming removed 1 base from V and 4 bases from J; junction bases left unmatched: 6. The TCR comes from a female donor in good health, enrolled as a control in a pregnancy study. The J gene is TRBJ2-3, the V gene TRBV11-2; 9 bases are a match to TRBD2. Sequencing was performed on CD4+ T cells from peripheral blood mononuclear cells, taken after pregnancy. The CDR3 loop is CASSLGTSVVADTQYF. The CDR3 DNA reads TGTGCCAGCAGCTTAGGGACTAGCGTAGTCGCAGATACGCAGTATTTT.